This T cell receptor (beta chain) was retrieved from a study of Ad26.COV2.S vaccination and SARS-CoV-2 variants. General study findings and limits: Vaccine recipients posted higher spike-specific TCR breadth than their placebo counterparts.

The CDR3 totals 15 residues. Trimming left V 6 bases short and J 2 bases short, with 17 bases between. In germline, CDR1 is MDHEN, CDR2 SYDVKM. Treatment meaning: 15 to 20 received Ad26.COV2.S at low or high dose, single or two shots; about 5 received placebo; per-sample allocation not given. Repertoires come from day 63 after the first vaccine or placebo injection. Repertoires were generated with immunoSEQ multiplex PCR, while TCRdb's copy carries only in-frame clones and drops some. The table includes 350,000 to 450,000 clones, about 89% detected once. Note on this clone: Its antigen remains unknown.

This TCR derives from a person between 18 and 59 years old who received the Ad26.COV2.S COVID-19 vaccine or a placebo. The material sequenced was peripheral blood, taken in a trial of Ad26.COV2.S vaccine versus placebo. The V and J genes are TRBV28 and TRBJ2-7, with a tentative D call TRBD1 (6 bases). The CDR3 region is CASSNLRQAPYEQYF. CDR3 in DNA: TGTGCCAGCAGCAACCTCCGACAGGCGCCCTACGAGCAGTACTTC.